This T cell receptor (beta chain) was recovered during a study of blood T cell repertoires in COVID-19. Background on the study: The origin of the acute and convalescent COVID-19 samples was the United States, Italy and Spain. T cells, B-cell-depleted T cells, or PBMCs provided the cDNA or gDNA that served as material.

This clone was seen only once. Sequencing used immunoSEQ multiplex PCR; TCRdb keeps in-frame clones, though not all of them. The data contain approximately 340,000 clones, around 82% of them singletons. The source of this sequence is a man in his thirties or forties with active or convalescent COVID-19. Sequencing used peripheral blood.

This CDR3 is CASSPRDRGRSHGYTF. The DNA of the CDR3 is TGTGCCAGCAGCCCCCGGGACAGGGGGCGGTCACATGGCTACACCTTC. V and J are TRBV7-9 and TRBJ1-2, with 12 bases fitting TRBD1. This CDR3 comprises 16 residues. CDR1 and CDR2 from the germline V gene are SEHNR and FQNEAQ (reference sequence). V lost 5 bases to trimming and J lost 6 bases; unmatched junction nucleotides: 10. Looking up the rest from reference TRBV7-9 and TRBJ1-2 gives the full variable domain: DTGVSQNPRHKITKRGQNVTFRCDPISEHNRLYWYRQTLGQGPEFLTYFQNEAQLEKSRLLSDRFSAERPKGSFSTLEIQRTEQGDSAMYLCASSPRDRGRSHGYTFGSGTRLTVV.